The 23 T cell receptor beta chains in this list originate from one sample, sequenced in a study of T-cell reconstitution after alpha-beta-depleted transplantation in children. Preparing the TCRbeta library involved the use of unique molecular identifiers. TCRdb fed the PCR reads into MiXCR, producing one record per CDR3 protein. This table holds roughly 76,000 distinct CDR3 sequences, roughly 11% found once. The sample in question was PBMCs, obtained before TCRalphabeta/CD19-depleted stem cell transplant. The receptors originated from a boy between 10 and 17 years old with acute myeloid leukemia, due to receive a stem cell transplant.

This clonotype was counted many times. The CDR3 DNA reads TGTGCCAGCAGCTTCCGGGGGGTAGGGAAGAACACTGAAGCTTTCTTT. As protein: CASSFRGVGKNTEAFF. The J gene is TRBJ1-1, the V gene TRBV5-6, with D perhaps matching TRBD1 (5 bases). There are 16 residues in the CDR3. Germline V lookup: CDR1 SGHDT, CDR2 YYEEEE. Trimming left V 2 bases short and J 1 base short, with 15 bases between.

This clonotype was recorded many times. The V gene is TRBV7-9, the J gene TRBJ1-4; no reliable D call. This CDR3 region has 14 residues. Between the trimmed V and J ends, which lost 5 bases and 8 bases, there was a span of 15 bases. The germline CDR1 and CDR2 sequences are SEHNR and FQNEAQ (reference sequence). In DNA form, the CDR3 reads TGTGCCAGCAGCAGGTGGCAGGTGGGGGAAAAACTGTTTTTT. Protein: CASSRWQVGEKLFF.

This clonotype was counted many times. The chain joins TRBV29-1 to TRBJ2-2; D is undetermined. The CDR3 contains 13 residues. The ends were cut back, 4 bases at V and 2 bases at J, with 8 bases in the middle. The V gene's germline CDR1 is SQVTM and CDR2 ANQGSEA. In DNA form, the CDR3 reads TGCAGCGTTGGTGGCGGTAACACCGGGGAGCTGTTTTTT. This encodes CSVGGGNTGELFF.

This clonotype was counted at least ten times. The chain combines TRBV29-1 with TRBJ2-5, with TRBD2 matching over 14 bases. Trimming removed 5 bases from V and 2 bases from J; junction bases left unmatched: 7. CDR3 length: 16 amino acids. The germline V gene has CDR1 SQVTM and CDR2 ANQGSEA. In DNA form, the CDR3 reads TGCAGCGTTTTAGGACTAGCGGGAGGAGGACAAGAGACCCAGTACTTC. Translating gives CSVLGLAGGGQETQYF.

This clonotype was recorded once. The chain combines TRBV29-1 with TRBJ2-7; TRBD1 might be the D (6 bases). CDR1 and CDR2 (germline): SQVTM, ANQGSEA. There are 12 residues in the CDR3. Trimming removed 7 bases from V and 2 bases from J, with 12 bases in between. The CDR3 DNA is TGCAGCGCTAGGGACACTACCTACGAGCAGTACTTC. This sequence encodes CSARDTTYEQYF.

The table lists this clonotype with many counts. The CDR3: CASSPDGARGNQPQHF. The CDR3 DNA sequence: TGCGCCAGCAGCCCCGACGGAGCGCGGGGCAATCAGCCCCAGCATTTT. The rearrangement joins TRBV4-1 to TRBJ1-5; no reliable D call. This CDR3 region has 16 residues. The germline V gene encodes CDR1 MGHRA and CDR2 YSYEKL. V gave up 4 bases and J gave up 2 bases, with 15 bases separating them.

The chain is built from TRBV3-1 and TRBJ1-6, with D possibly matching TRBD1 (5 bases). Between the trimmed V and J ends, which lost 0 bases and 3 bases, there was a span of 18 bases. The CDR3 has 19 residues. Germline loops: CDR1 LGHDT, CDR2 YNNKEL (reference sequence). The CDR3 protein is CASSQDSPPGRIYNSPLHF. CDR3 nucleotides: TGTGCCAGCAGCCAAGATAGCCCGCCAGGGCGGATCTATAATTCACCCCTCCACTTT.

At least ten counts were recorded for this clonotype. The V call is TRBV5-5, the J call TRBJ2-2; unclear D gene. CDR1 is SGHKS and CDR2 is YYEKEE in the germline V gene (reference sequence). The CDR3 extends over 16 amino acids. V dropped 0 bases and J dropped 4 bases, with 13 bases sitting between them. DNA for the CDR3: TGTGCCAGCAGCTTGGGTAGCCTCCTCCTCACCGGGGAGCTGTTTTTT. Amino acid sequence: CASSLGSLLLTGELFF.

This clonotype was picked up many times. The CDR3 DNA sequence: TGTGCCAGCAGCTTAGAAGGCAGCGGTTATCAGCCCCAGCATTTT. This codes for CASSLEGSGYQPQHF. J is TRBJ1-5 and V is TRBV7-9; D gene ambiguous. In germline, CDR1 is SEHNR, CDR2 FQNEAQ (reference sequence). The V gene lost 1 base and the J gene lost 5 bases, with 12 bases spanning the gap. CDR3 length equals 15 residues.

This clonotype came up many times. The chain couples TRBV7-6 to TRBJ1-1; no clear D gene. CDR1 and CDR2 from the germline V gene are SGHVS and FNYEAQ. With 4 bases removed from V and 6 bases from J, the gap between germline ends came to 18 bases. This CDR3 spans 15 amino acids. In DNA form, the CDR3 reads TGTGCCAGCAGCTCCCCTTTGACTCGGCTGGCTGAAGCTTTCTTT. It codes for CASSSPLTRLAEAFF.

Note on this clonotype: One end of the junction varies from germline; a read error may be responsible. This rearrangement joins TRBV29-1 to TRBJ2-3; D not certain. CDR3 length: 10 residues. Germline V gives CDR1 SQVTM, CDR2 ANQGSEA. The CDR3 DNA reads TGCATCGTTGACACAGATACGCAGTATTTT. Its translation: CIVDTDTQYF.

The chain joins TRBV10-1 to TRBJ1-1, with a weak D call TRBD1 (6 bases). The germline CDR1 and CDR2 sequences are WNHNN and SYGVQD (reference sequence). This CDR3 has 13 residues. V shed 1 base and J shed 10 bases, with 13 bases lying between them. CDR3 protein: CASSEWGTKGAFF. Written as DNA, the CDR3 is TGCGCCAGCAGTGAGTGGGGGACAAAGGGAGCTTTCTTT.

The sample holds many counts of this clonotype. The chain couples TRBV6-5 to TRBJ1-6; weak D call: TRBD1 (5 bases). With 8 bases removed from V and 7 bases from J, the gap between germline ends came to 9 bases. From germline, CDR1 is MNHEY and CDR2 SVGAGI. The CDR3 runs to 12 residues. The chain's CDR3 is CASGGINSPLHF. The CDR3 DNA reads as TGTGCCAGCGGGGGAATCAATTCACCCCTCCACTTT.

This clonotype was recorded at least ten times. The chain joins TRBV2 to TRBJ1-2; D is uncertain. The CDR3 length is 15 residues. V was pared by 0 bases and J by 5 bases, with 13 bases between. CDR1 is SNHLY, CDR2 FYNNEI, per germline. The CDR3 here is CASSEARWEVYGYTF. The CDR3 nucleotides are TGTGCCAGCAGTGAAGCGCGGTGGGAAGTTTATGGCTACACCTTC.

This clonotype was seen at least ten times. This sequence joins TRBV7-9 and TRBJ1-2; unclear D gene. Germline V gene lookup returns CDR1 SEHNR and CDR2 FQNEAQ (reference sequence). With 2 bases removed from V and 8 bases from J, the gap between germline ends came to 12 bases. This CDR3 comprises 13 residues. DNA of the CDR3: TGTGCCAGCAGCTTAAAAGGGAGTGGGGGCTACACCTTC. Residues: CASSLKGSGGYTF.

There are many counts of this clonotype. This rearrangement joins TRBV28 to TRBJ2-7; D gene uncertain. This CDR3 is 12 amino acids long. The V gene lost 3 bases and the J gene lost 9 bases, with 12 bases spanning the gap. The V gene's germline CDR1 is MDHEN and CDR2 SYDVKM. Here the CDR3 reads CASSLSQVVQYF. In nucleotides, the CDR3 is TGTGCCAGCAGTTTGTCGCAGGTAGTGCAGTACTTC.

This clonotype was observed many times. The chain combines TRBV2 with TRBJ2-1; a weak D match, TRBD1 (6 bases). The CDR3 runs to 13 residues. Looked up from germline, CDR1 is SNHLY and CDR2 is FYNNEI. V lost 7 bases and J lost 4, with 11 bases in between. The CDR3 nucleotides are TGTGCCAGCAATGGCAGGGGATACAATGAGCAGTTCTTC. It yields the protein CASNGRGYNEQFF.

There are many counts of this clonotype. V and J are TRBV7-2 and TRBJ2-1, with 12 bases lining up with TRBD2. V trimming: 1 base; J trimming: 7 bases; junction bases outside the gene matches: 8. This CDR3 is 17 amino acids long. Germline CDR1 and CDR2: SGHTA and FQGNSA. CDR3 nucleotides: TGTGCCAGCAGCTTAGTGGGGACTAGCGGGCTTGTTAATGAGCAGTTCTTC. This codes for CASSLVGTSGLVNEQFF.

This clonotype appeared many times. The CDR3 is CASSLVTGTYEQYF. The CDR3, as DNA: TGTGCCAGCAGCTTAGTTACAGGAACCTACGAGCAGTACTTC. The J gene is TRBJ2-7, the V gene TRBV7-2; tentative D call: TRBD1 (5 bases). V was shortened by 1 base and J by 2 bases, with 9 bases between the two germline ends. The length of the CDR3 is 14 residues. CDR1 and CDR2 (germline): SGHTA, FQGNSA.

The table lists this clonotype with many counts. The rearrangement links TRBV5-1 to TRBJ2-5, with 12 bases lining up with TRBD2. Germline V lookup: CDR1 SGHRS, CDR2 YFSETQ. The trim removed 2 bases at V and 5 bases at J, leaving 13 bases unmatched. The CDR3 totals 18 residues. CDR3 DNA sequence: TGCGCCAGCAGCTTAGGATATAGGACTAGCGGGACTTCGGAGACCCAGTACTTC. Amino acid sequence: CASSLGYRTSGTSETQYF.

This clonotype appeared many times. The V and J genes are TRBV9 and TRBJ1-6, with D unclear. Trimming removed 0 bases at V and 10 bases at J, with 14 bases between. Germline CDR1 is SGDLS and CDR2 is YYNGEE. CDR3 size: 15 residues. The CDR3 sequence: CASSVGGGFESPLHF. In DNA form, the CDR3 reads TGTGCCAGCAGCGTAGGCGGAGGGTTTGAGTCACCCCTCCACTTT.

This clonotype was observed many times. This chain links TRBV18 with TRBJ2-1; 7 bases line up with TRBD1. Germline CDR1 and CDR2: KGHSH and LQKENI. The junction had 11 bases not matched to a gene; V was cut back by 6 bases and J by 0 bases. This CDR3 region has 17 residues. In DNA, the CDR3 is TGTGCCAGCTCCCAGGCAGGGGGTAGGAGCTCCTACAATGAGCAGTTCTTC. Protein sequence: CASSQAGGRSSYNEQFF.

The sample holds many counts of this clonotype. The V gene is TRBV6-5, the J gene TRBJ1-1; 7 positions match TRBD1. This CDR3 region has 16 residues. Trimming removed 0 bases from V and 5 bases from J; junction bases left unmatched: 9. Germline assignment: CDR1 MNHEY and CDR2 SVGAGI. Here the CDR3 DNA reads TGTGCCAGCAGTTACTCTGGGGCAGGGGGAATTACTGAAGCTTTCTTT. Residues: CASSYSGAGGITEAFF.